Listed below are T cell receptor beta chains from one sample, sequenced in a study of T cell changes during pregnancy in multiple sclerosis. Generated by immunoSEQ multiplex PCR, the TCRdb table keeps only in-frame clones and is missing some. The profile shows 42,000 or so clones, less than 95% of them singletons. Sequencing was performed on CD8+ T cells from peripheral blood mononuclear cells, taken in the first trimester of pregnancy. These receptors originate from a female donor with multiple sclerosis, enrolled in a pregnancy study. Each CDR3 is given with its conserved first and last residue. D genes are given only for firm matches. Rows give clone size only sometimes, using once, few, many, or a class for an expanded clone.

>.|TRBJ2-1|TRBD1|TRBV7-6
TGTGCCAGCAGCTTTTACAGGACAGGGAGATACAATGAGCAGTTCTTC
CASSFYRTGRYNEQFF
>.|TRBJ2-5|TRBD2|TRBV7-9
TGTGCCAGCACCCTGACCCTAGCGGGGGACGGGGGAGAGACCCAGTACTTC
CASTLTLAGDGGETQYF
>.|TRBJ2-1|TRBD2|TRBV7-2
TGTGCCAGCAGCCTGACTGGCGGGGGGGAAAGCTCCTACAATGAGCAGTTCTTC
CASSLTGGGESSYNEQFF
>.|TRBJ1-1|.|TRBV7-9
TGTGCCAGCAGCCCCCTATCAGGGATGAACACTGAAGCTTTCTTT
CASSPLSGMNTEAFF
>.|TRBJ2-4|.|TRBV29-1
TGCAGCGTCAGGGACAAAAACATTCAGTACTTC
CSVRDKNIQYF
>.|TRBJ1-1|.|TRBV6-1
TGTGCCAGCACTTCCGGGACACCGACATCTGAAGCTTTCTTT
CASTSGTPTSEAFF
>.|TRBJ2-1|TRBD2|TRBV7-8
TGTGCCAGCAGCCCCTGGACTAGCGGGAACTACAATGAGCAGTTCTTC
CASSPWTSGNYNEQFF
>.|TRBJ1-2|.|TRBV6-1
TGTGCCAGCAGAAAACAGGTGGGGGCTGGCTACACCTTC
CASRKQVGAGYTF
>.|TRBJ2-7|.|TRBV19
TGTGCCAGTAGTCAGGGCTATTACTACGAGCAGTACTTC
CASSQGYYYEQYF
>.|TRBJ2-7|TRBD2|TRBV27
TGTGCCAGCAGTCCCTCTCCTAGCGGGAGCGGGCACGAGCAGTACTTC
CASSPSPSGSGHEQYF
>.|TRBJ2-1|.|TRBV7-9
TGTGCCAGCAGCGAAAGGGGGGGGCCCGGGGAGCAGTTCTTC
CASSERGGPGEQFF
>.|TRBJ2-1|.|TRBV4-2
TGTGCCAGCAGCCAAGATCTTCCTAGCATCAATGAGCAGTTCTTC
CASSQDLPSINEQFF
>.|TRBJ2-5|.|TRBV7-9
TGTGCCAGCAGCCCCCCAGCGGGCGCCCTACAAGTGACCCAGTACTTC
CASSPPAGALQVTQYF
>.|TRBJ2-7|.|TRBV7-9
TGTGCCAGCAGCTCAAAAGAGGGGGGGAGCCACGAGCAGTACTTC
CASSSKEGGSHEQYF
>once|TRBJ1-2|TRBD1|TRBV10-3
TGTGCCATCAGAATGGGACAGGCTCTGGACTATGGCTACACCTTC
CAIRMGQALDYGYTF
>medium-sized|TRBJ1-2|.|TRBV11-2
TGTGCCAGCAGCTCAGGGTCCCAAGGTGGCTACACCTTC
CASSSGSQGGYTF
>.|TRBJ1-4|.|TRBV19
TGTGCCAGTAGTCCACAGTCTTGGACTAATGAAAAACTGTTTTTT
CASSPQSWTNEKLFF
>.|TRBJ1-6|.|TRBV6-1
TGTGCCAGCAGTGACCAGCGGTTGGGTTCACCCCTCCACTTT
CASSDQRLGSPLHF
>.|TRBJ2-7|TRBD2|TRBV5-6
TGTGCCAGCAGCCCTACCAGCGGGGACCCATACGAGCAGTACTTC
CASSPTSGDPYEQYF
>.|TRBJ1-1|TRBD1|TRBV7-9
TGTGCCAGCAGCCTAGGGTATGGACAGGGGGATGAAGCTTTCTTT
CASSLGYGQGDEAFF
>.|TRBJ1-1|.|TRBV5-4
TGTGCCAGCAGCTTGTATGGAACAGTGATGAACACTGAAGCTTTCTTT
CASSLYGTVMNTEAFF
>.|TRBJ2-1|TRBD2|TRBV5-1
TGCGCCAGCAGCCTCGGACTAGCGGGAGGGCCGGGGAATGAGCAGTTCTTC
CASSLGLAGGPGNEQFF
>few|TRBJ1-1|.|TRBV20-1
TGCAGTGTCGGTCGACAGGTCGAAGCTTTCTTT
CSVGRQVEAFF
>.|TRBJ2-1|.|TRBV4-3
TGCGCCAGCAGCCAAGATTCAGATGCTTACGGGGGGCACAATGAGCAGTTCTTC
CASSQDSDAYGGHNEQFF
>.|TRBJ2-2|.|TRBV15
TGTGCCACCAGCAGAGATAGTCAACAGCCAACCGGGGAGCTGTTTTTT
CATSRDSQQPTGELFF
>.|TRBJ2-1|TRBD2|TRBV10-2
TGCGCCAGCAGAGAGCGGGAGTATAATGAGCAGTTCTTC
CASREREYNEQFF
>.|TRBJ1-5|.|TRBV19
TGTGCCAGTAGTGCCCAGGGACTAAATCAGCCCCAGCATTTT
CASSAQGLNQPQHF
>.|TRBJ1-4|.|TRBV19
TGTGCCAGTAGTATAGCCTTAGACACCATGCCTCCCTCGAGTGAAAAACTGTTTTTT
CASSIALDTMPPSSEKLFF
>.|TRBJ2-1|.|TRBV5-6
TGTGCCAGCAGCTTGTCCAGGTACAATGAGCAGTTCTTC
CASSLSRYNEQFF
>.|TRBJ2-7|.|TRBV10-1
TGCGCCAGCAGCCCCAACCGGGACATCCGATACGAGCAGTACTTC
CASSPNRDIRYEQYF
>.|TRBJ2-2|.|TRBV6-5
TGTGCCAGCAGCTCCCCCACTAGAAACACCGGGGAGCTGTTTTTT
CASSSPTRNTGELFF
>.|TRBJ1-1|.|TRBV6-5
TGTGCCAGCAGTTACTCACGGGATGACACTGAAGCTTTCTTT
CASSYSRDDTEAFF
>few|TRBJ1-1|.|TRBV7-8
TGTGCCAGCAGCTTAGATCCAGATTCAAACACTGAAGCTTTCTTT
CASSLDPDSNTEAFF
>.|TRBJ2-1|TRBD2|TRBV19
TGTGCCAGTAGTACGACTAGCGGGGATTACAATGAGCAGTTCTTC
CASSTTSGDYNEQFF